This T cell receptor beta chain was recorded in a study of T cells expressing NK-cell markers. About the study: Source material for TCR beta repertoires consisted of sorted CD3+CD56+NKG2C+, CD3+CD56+NKG2C- and CD3+CD56-NKG2C+ T cells. Most of the eight sequenced donors were classified as HCMV-seropositive, and one was classified as seronegative.

The CDR3 has 16 residues. Per the germline V gene, CDR1 is MDHEN and CDR2 is SYDVKM. The authors generated TCR beta cDNA through 5'RACE template switching with UMIs. Reprocessing the 5' RACE reads, TCRdb reports a single entry for every CDR3 protein and omits DNA. The repertoire shows roughly 390,000 distinct CDR3 sequences; the top ten hold around 5.3%. As for this clonotype: Its antigen is currently unknown.

General study findings and limits: In a group of several donors, dominant NKG2C+ clonotypes represented roughly 1.0-7.5% of CD8+ T cells.

The genes are TRBV28 and TRBJ1-5; the D call from TCRdb, TRBD1, cannot be confirmed without DNA. What was sequenced was blood T cells: a sorted CD56 or NKG2C T cell subset, CD4+ or CD8+ T cells, or bulk PBMC T cells (not recorded which). The source is a man aged 18-70 years in good health. The CDR3 here is CASSYSSGTGGGGVHF.